This T cell receptor beta chain was documented in a study of blood T cell repertoires in COVID-19. The table came from immunoSEQ multiplex PCR; TCRdb's copy has only in-frame clones and leaves some out. The sample consists of around 100,000 clones, over 75% of them appearing once. The sequence was collected from a human donor in a cohort sampled during active COVID-19. The sample consisted of peripheral blood.

The DNA for the CDR3 is TGTGCCAGCAGTGGCGGGGGGCTTAGGGAGACCCAGTACTTC. Amino acids: CASSGGGLRETQYF. The chain links TRBV2 to TRBJ2-5; 8 nucleotides line up with TRBD2. CDR3 length: 14 amino acids. J lost 5 bases, V lost 4 bases, and 6 bases had no gene match. Germline V gene sequence: CDR1 SNHLY, CDR2 FYNNEI.